The following is a TCR beta chain sequence with its context. No antigen is known for it. Germline lookup yields CDR1 MGHDK and CDR2 SYGVNS. The CDR3 extends over 12 amino acids. The germline V and J ends were trimmed by 1 base and 6 bases, with 4 bases remaining between them. This specimen comes from a study of OX40 agonist ivuxolimab in advanced cancers. Findings and limits, study-wide: The authors did not determine the antigen specificity of the expanded peripheral T cells. Circulating CD4+ and CD8+ T cells showed clonal expansion by week 6 at 0.1 to 3.0 mg/kg.

The assay was immunoSEQ multiplex PCR, and TCRdb's table has in-frame clones only and misses some. The sample lists roughly 28,000 clones, roughly 92% seen once, with around 9% in the top ten. Sample: CD4+ or CD8+ T cells sorted from blood, taken in a trial of the OX40 agonist ivuxolimab. The origin of this receptor is an adult with an advanced solid tumor such as melanoma, head and neck, liver or kidney cancer. The V call is TRBV25-1, the J call TRBJ2-1; D is ambiguous. The CDR3 DNA follows: TGTGCCAGCAGTGAATCGGTCAATGAGCAGTTCTTC. Protein sequence: CASSESVNEQFF.